The 9 T cell receptor beta chains listed next were all sequenced from one sample in a study of blood T cell repertoires in COVID-19. Some clones are missing from TCRdb's copy, which holds only in-frame ones; the method was immunoSEQ multiplex PCR. The sample holds approximately 270,000 clones, approximately 90% seen once. Sequenced: PBMCs or T cells enriched from blood (not recorded which). These receptors were obtained from a woman between 25 and 40 years old with acute COVID-19.

This chain joins TRBV4-1 and TRBJ1-6; D is unresolved. The germline V gene encodes CDR1 MGHRA and CDR2 YSYEKL. The CDR3 has 13 amino acids. Trimming stripped 5 bases from V and 8 bases from J, with 10 bases between. The CDR3 spells CASSFAGDSPLHF. Written as DNA, the CDR3 is TGCGCCAGCAGCTTTGCGGGCGATTCACCCCTCCACTTT.

The chain combines TRBV27 with TRBJ2-5, with 11 bases lining up with TRBD2. The CDR3 is 15 amino acids. In germline, CDR1 is MNHEY, CDR2 SMNVEV (reference sequence). With 3 bases clipped from V and 0 bases from J, the junction kept 0 bases outside the gene matches. CDR3 nucleotides: TGTGCCAGCAGTTTGGGACTAGCGGACCAAGAGACCCAGTACTTC. Protein sequence: CASSLGLADQETQYF.

The V call is TRBV6-1, the J call TRBJ2-1; D not certain. The CDR3 loop spans 15 amino acids. Germline V gene sequence: CDR1 MNHNS, CDR2 SASEGT. V lost 0 bases and J 1 base, leaving 7 bases between the germline ends. CDR3 sequence (DNA): TGTGCCAGCAGTGAAGCTCCCGGGTCCTACAATGAGCAGTTCTTC. This codes for CASSEAPGSYNEQFF.

This chain uses TRBV7-2 with TRBJ1-6, with D possibly being TRBD1 (6 bases). CDR1 SGHTA and CDR2 FQGNSA come from the germline V gene. Trimming cost V 4 bases and J 9 bases, with 16 bases left between them. This CDR3 region has 15 residues. CDR3 DNA: TGTGCCAGCAGCTCCCGCCGACAGGCGGGTTCACCCCTCCACTTT. It codes for CASSSRRQAGSPLHF.

The rearrangement links TRBV5-4 to TRBJ2-3; D might be TRBD2 (5 bases). Trimming stripped 1 base from V and 5 bases from J, with 8 bases between. CDR1 is SGHNT, CDR2 YYREEE, per germline (reference sequence). The CDR3 runs to 13 residues. The CDR3: CASSLSAGDTQYF. CDR3 in DNA: TGTGCCAGCAGCTTGTCTGCGGGAGATACGCAGTATTTT. Complete variable domain (other parts from reference TRBV5-4 and TRBJ2-3): ETGVTQSPTHLIKTRGQQVTLRCSSQSGHNTVSWYQQALGQGPQFIFQYYREEENGRGNFPPRFSGLQFPNYSSELNVNALELDDSALYLCASSLSAGDTQYFGPGTRLTVL.

This chain connects TRBV7-8 to TRBJ2-2, with 14 bases lining up with TRBD2. The germline CDR1 and CDR2 sequences are SGHVS and FQNEAQ. This CDR3 has 18 amino acids. After removal of 1 base from V and 5 bases from J, the junction contained 6 bases not matched to a gene. The CDR3 DNA reads as TGTGCCAGCAGCTTAGTCGGGACTAGCGGGAGTCGGACCGGGGAGCTGTTTTTT. This gives the protein CASSLVGTSGSRTGELFF.

The chain has TRBV3-1 (or the pseudogene TRBV3-2) and TRBJ1-1; no clear D gene. The CDR3 is 14 amino acids. Per the germline V gene, CDR1 is LGHDT and CDR2 is YNNKEL (reference sequence). With 1 base removed from V and 0 bases from J, the gap between germline ends came to 6 bases. CDR3 sequence (DNA): TGTGCCAGCAGCCAAGCGGGGTTGAACACTGAAGCTTTCTTT. Amino acid sequence: CASSQAGLNTEAFF.

J is TRBJ2-7 and V is TRBV19, with 10 bases lining up with TRBD2. Trimming at V came to 4 bases and at J to 5 bases, leaving 11 bases not matched to a gene. CDR1 is LNHDA, CDR2 SQIVND, per germline (reference sequence). The CDR3 runs to 16 residues. CDR3 amino acids: CASSTMTSGLSHEQYF. Written as DNA, the CDR3 is TGTGCCAGTAGTACCATGACTAGCGGGCTCAGCCACGAGCAGTACTTC.

This chain links TRBV28 with TRBJ2-7; tentative D call: TRBD1 (6 bases). V was cut by 5 bases and J by 2 bases, with 13 bases left in between. This CDR3 is built from 14 residues. Germline assignment: CDR1 MDHEN and CDR2 SYDVKM. As DNA, the CDR3 is TGTGCCAGCAGTACACAGGGCCCCGCCTACGAGCAGTACTTC. Translating it yields CASSTQGPAYEQYF.